This T cell receptor (beta chain) came from a study of OX40 agonist ivuxolimab in advanced cancers. Comment on this clone: Antigen specificity is unknown.

Autoimmune disease history or systemic immunosuppression barred patients. At cycle 4 day 1, cycle 7 day 1, and baseline, blood was sampled. TCRdb's copy holds only in-frame clones and misses some; the assay was immunoSEQ multiplex PCR. The sample holds 60,000 to 65,000 clones; approximately 91% are singletons and the top ten take roughly 1.9%. Study results and caveats: Among the lowest levels of clonal expansion were found in partial responders at 0.1-3.0 mg/kg.

The V gene lost 3 bases and the J gene lost 8 bases, with 10 bases spanning the gap. CDR3 size: 13 residues. CDR1 and CDR2 from the germline V gene are SGHAT and FQNNGV. The source of this sequence is an adult with an advanced solid tumor such as melanoma, head and neck, liver or kidney cancer. The rearrangement uses TRBV11-2 and TRBJ2-2; unclear D gene. The sequencing here drew on CD4+ or CD8+ T cells sorted from blood, taken in a trial of the OX40 agonist ivuxolimab. CDR3 coding DNA: TGTGCCAGCAGCTTTCACCAACAAGGGGAGCTGTTTTTT. It yields the protein CASSFHQQGELFF. The entire variable domain, with the rest obtained from reference TRBV11-2 and TRBJ2-2, is as follows: EAGVAQSPRYKIIEKRQSVAFWCNPISGHATLYWYQQILGQGPKLLIQFQNNGVVDDSQLPKDRFSAERLKGVDSTLKIQPAKLEDSAVYLCASSFHQQGELFFGEGSRLTVL.